This T cell receptor (beta chain) was retrieved from a study of cytomegalovirus exposure and HLA in healthy donors. It was with 60 Vbeta and 13 Jbeta primers that the PCR ran. Assay used: immunoSEQ multiplex PCR; TCRdb lists only in-frame clones, some missing. Among around 160,000 clones listed, about three quarters were seen once. Study-wide points: Earlier analysis found most TCR beta V segments productive about 87% or about 30% of the time.

Trimming cost V 7 bases and J 1 base, with 15 bases left between them. This CDR3 spans 15 amino acids. Germline CDR1 reads SGHTS; CDR2 reads YDEGEE. Points on this clone: Its specificity is not known.

The TCR sequence derives from a man aged 18-30 years in good health and CMV-seropositive. The genes are TRBV5-8 and TRBJ1-5, with D perhaps TRBD1 (5 bases). The source material was PBMCs. The CDR3 sequence: CASAGRPGSNQPQHF. The CDR3 DNA reads TGTGCCAGCGCGGGGCGCCCGGGGAGCAATCAGCCCCAGCATTTT.